The 27 T cell receptor beta chains reported below all come from one sample, sequenced in a study of cytomegalovirus exposure and HLA in healthy donors. The PCR employed 60 Vbeta primers together with 13 Jbeta primers. Repertoires were generated with immunoSEQ multiplex PCR, while TCRdb's copy carries only in-frame clones and drops some. The sample holds some 200,000 clones, roughly 83% seen once. The sample consisted of PBMCs. The receptor source for this set is a girl aged 5-17 years in good health and CMV-seronegative.

The chain's CDR3 is CASSIRVNTEAFF. CDR3 in DNA: TGTGCCAGTAGTATTAGAGTTAACACTGAAGCTTTCTTT. This chain joins TRBV19 and TRBJ1-1; D is unclear. The CDR3 is made up of 13 amino acids. The germline CDR1 and CDR2 sequences are LNHDA and SQIVND (reference sequence). V lost 3 bases, J lost 2 bases, and 7 bases lay in between.

The rearrangement links TRBV30 to TRBJ1-1; 7 nucleotides agree with TRBD1. Losses at the gene ends were 3 bases for V and 3 bases for J; bases not matched to a gene: 13. Looked up from germline, CDR1 is GTSNPN and CDR2 is SVGIG (reference sequence). The CDR3 extends over 16 amino acids. CDR3 residues: CAWRRRQGLRDTEAFF. Written as DNA, the CDR3 is TGTGCCTGGAGAAGAAGACAGGGCCTGAGGGACACTGAAGCTTTCTTT.

This chain links TRBV27 with TRBJ2-7, with TRBD1 as a possible D gene (6 bases). V dropped 3 bases and J dropped 1 base, with 7 bases sitting between them. The germline gives CDR1 MNHEY, CDR2 SMNVEV (reference sequence). The CDR3 spans 13 residues. CDR3 loop: CASSFRGSYEQYF. DNA for the CDR3: TGTGCCAGCAGTTTCAGGGGTTCCTACGAGCAGTACTTC.

V usage is TRBV30 and J usage is TRBJ2-7; possibly TRBD2 for D (5 bases). Trimming cost V 4 bases and J 4 bases, with 17 bases left between them. The CDR3 is 14 amino acids. Germline CDR1 reads GTSNPN; CDR2 reads SVGIG (reference sequence). In DNA form, the CDR3 reads TGTGCCTGGACTGAGACGGGAAGCATGTACGAGCAGTACTTC. As protein: CAWTETGSMYEQYF.

The rearrangement uses TRBV5-1 and TRBJ2-1; 8 bases are shared with TRBD2. The CDR3 contains 18 residues. Looked up from germline, CDR1 is SGHRS and CDR2 is YFSETQ. V shed 5 bases, J shed 9 bases, and the junction held 22 bases outside the gene matches. The CDR3 DNA reads TGCGCCAGCAGTTCGCGATCAACCGGGACTAGTGGCATTAGTGAGCAGTTCTTC. It codes for CASSSRSTGTSGISEQFF.

Details on this clone: A read error may be the cause here, since a much bigger clone is one base away. The chain links TRBV2 to TRBJ2-3; 11 bases agree with TRBD2. Germline V CDR1 and CDR2: SNHLY, FYNNEI. The CDR3 extends over 15 amino acids. V shed 4 bases, J shed 0 bases, and the junction held 0 bases outside the gene matches. CDR3 sequence: CASSGTSGSTDTQYF. The CDR3 DNA reads as TGTGCCAGCAGTGGGACTAGCGGGAGCACAGATACGCAGTATTTT.

The CDR3 loop reads CASRPAVRSYEQYF. The CDR3 DNA follows: TGCGCCAGCAGACCAGCGGTACGCTCCTACGAGCAGTACTTC. The chain uses TRBV5-1 and TRBJ2-7; the D gene is possibly TRBD2 (5 bases). There are 14 residues in the CDR3. The V and J ends lost 5 bases and 0 bases respectively, with 12 bases between them. Germline-derived CDR1 and CDR2 are SGHRS and YFSETQ.

V usage is TRBV2 and J usage is TRBJ2-2; 8 positions match TRBD1. The CDR3 extends over 14 amino acids. CDR1 and CDR2 from the germline V gene are SNHLY and FYNNEI. J was trimmed by 5 bases and V by 4 bases; bases with no gene match: 3. CDR3 region: CASSGRGHTGELFF. The CDR3 nucleotides are TGTGCCAGCAGTGGCAGGGGGCATACCGGGGAGCTGTTTTTT.

J is TRBJ2-3 and V is TRBV5-1; D is perhaps TRBD2 (6 bases). V lost 4 bases and J lost 5, with 26 bases in between. The CDR3 totals 18 residues. Germline values: CDR1 SGHRS, CDR2 YFSETQ. This CDR3 is CASSRIKQRKRAGDTQYF. The CDR3 DNA is TGCGCCAGCAGCCGGATTAAACAGCGGAAGCGGGCAGGAGATACGCAGTATTTT.

The rearrangement joins TRBV11-3 to TRBJ2-1, with 10 bases lining up with TRBD2. The CDR3 totals 16 residues. CDR1 SGHNT and CDR2 YENEEA come from the germline V gene. The V and J ends lost 3 bases and 5 bases, in that order; junction bases with no gene match: 7. The CDR3 here is CASSFPGTSENNEQFF. For the CDR3, the DNA is TGTGCCAGCAGCTTCCCCGGGACTAGCGAAAACAATGAGCAGTTCTTC.

The chain has TRBV7-9 and TRBJ1-1, with D perhaps matching TRBD1 (5 bases). The V end lost 1 base, the J end lost 1 base, and 13 bases lay between the germline ends. The CDR3 runs 16 residues. From germline, CDR1 is SEHNR and CDR2 FQNEAQ (reference sequence). CDR3 region: CASSLGGGRTNTEAFF. Here the CDR3 DNA reads TGTGCCAGCAGCTTAGGGGGGGGACGGACGAACACTGAAGCTTTCTTT. Full variable domain (missing parts from reference TRBV7-9 and TRBJ1-1): DTGVSQNPRHKITKRGQNVTFRCDPISEHNRLYWYRQTLGQGPEFLTYFQNEAQLEKSRLLSDRFSAERPKGSFSTLEIQRTEQGDSAMYLCASSLGGGRTNTEAFFGQGTRLTVV.

This clone has just one count. This chain uses TRBV6-5 with TRBJ1-2, with D possibly being TRBD1 (5 bases). The CDR3 consists of 15 residues. V was trimmed by 3 bases and J by 4 bases, leaving 15 bases between them. Germline CDR1 and CDR2: MNHEY and SVGAGI. The CDR3 sequence: CASSYSRQQIYGYTF. CDR3 nucleotide sequence: TGTGCCAGCAGTTATAGTCGACAGCAAATCTATGGCTACACCTTC.

In this sample, this clone turned up once. V usage is TRBV4-1 and J usage is TRBJ1-5; 10 nucleotides align to TRBD1. Germline-derived CDR1 and CDR2 are MGHRA and YSYEKL. The length of the CDR3 is 15 residues. V lost 4 bases and J lost 2; bases outside the gene matches: 2. The CDR3 nucleotides are TGCGCCAGCAGCCCGGACAGGGGGGGCAATCAGCCCCAGCATTTT. Translation: CASSPDRGGNQPQHF.

The V and J genes are TRBV6-1 and TRBJ2-3; D is undetermined. This CDR3 has 13 residues. With 2 bases removed from V and 2 bases from J, the gap between germline ends came to 5 bases. The germline gives CDR1 MNHNS, CDR2 SASEGT. CDR3 amino acids: CASSEPNTDTQYF. In DNA, the CDR3 is TGTGCCAGCAGTGAACCCAACACAGATACGCAGTATTTT.

The chain uses TRBV5-4 and TRBJ1-2; 8 bases agree with TRBD1. With V trimmed by 4 bases and J by 9 bases, 14 bases remained unmatched. CDR1 and CDR2 from the germline V gene are SGHNT and YYREEE (reference sequence). The CDR3 sequence is 15 residues long. CDR3 sequence (DNA): TGTGCCAGCAGCATTGGCGGACAGGGTTCTATGAGCTACACCTTC. Encoded protein: CASSIGGQGSMSYTF.

The J gene is TRBJ2-7, the V gene TRBV30; 11 positions match TRBD2. The CDR3 has 16 amino acids. Germline V lookup: CDR1 GTSNPN, CDR2 SVGIG (reference sequence). The V and J ends lost 2 bases and 3 bases, in that order; junction bases with no gene match: 9. In DNA, the CDR3 is TGTGCCTGGAGTCAAGGTAGACTAGCGGGATTCTACGAGCAGTACTTC. Amino acid sequence: CAWSQGRLAGFYEQYF.

The chain is built from TRBV7-3 and TRBJ1-1; D uncertain. V lost 8 bases, J lost 3 bases, and 13 bases lay in between. CDR3 length: 13 amino acids. Germline V gives CDR1 SGHTA, CDR2 FQGTGA. CDR3 nucleotides: TGTGCCAGCGGAGAAGGGAGGGACACTGAAGCTTTCTTT. It yields the protein CASGEGRDTEAFF.

The rearrangement joins TRBV5-1 to TRBJ2-7; 7 nucleotides agree with TRBD2. The length of the CDR3 is 14 residues. Unmatched junction bases numbered 5, after V lost 1 base and J lost 4 bases. The germline V gene encodes CDR1 SGHRS and CDR2 YFSETQ. CDR3 amino acids: CASSLTGGTYEQYF. CDR3 bases: TGCGCCAGCAGCTTGACGGGGGGTACGTACGAGCAGTACTTC.

The chain combines TRBV29-1 with TRBJ2-2; TRBD1 matches at 7 bases. With 6 bases clipped from V and 1 base from J, the junction kept 5 bases outside the gene matches. Germline V lookup: CDR1 SQVTM, CDR2 ANQGSEA. This CDR3 spans 14 amino acids. CDR3 region: CSVLTGVNTGELFF. CDR3 sequence (DNA): TGCAGCGTCCTCACAGGGGTGAACACCGGGGAGCTGTTTTTT.

The chain links TRBV5-1 to TRBJ2-3; 9 bases are shared with TRBD2. The V gene's germline CDR1 is SGHRS and CDR2 YFSETQ. The junction had 6 bases not matched to a gene; V was cut back by 1 base and J by 6 bases. The CDR3 contains 15 residues. CDR3 in DNA: TGCGCCAGCAGCTTGAATGGGCGGGGGGGTGATACGCAGTATTTT. Translating gives CASSLNGRGGDTQYF.

The chain recombines TRBV4-1 with TRBJ2-7, with a tentative D call TRBD2 (6 bases). The CDR3 sequence is 15 residues long. V dropped 0 bases and J dropped 3 bases, with 12 bases sitting between them. Germline V CDR1 and CDR2: MGHRA, YSYEKL. CDR3 protein: CASSQESGRRYEQYF. DNA for the CDR3: TGCGCCAGCAGCCAAGAAAGCGGGCGACGCTACGAGCAGTACTTC.

This chain links TRBV7-8 with TRBJ2-7, with TRBD1 matching 11 bases. The CDR3 is 16 residues long. Germline CDR1 reads SGHVS; CDR2 reads FQNEAQ. After removal of 5 bases from V and 2 bases from J, the junction contained 8 bases not matched to a gene. The CDR3 sequence is CASSAGGQGDPYEQYF. The CDR3 DNA follows: TGTGCCAGCAGCGCAGGGGGACAGGGGGATCCCTACGAGCAGTACTTC. The entire variable domain, with the rest obtained from reference TRBV7-8 and TRBJ2-7, is as follows: GAGVSQSPRYKVAKRGQDVALRCDPISGHVSLFWYQQALGQGPEFLTYFQNEAQLDKSGLPSDRFFAERPEGSVSTLKIQRTQQEDSAVYLCASSAGGQGDPYEQYFGPGTRLTVT.

CDR3 in DNA: TGTGCCAGCAGCGTAGGTGCGGGGTTCCCTGAAGCTTTCTTT. It yields the protein CASSVGAGFPEAFF. The chain uses TRBV9 and TRBJ1-1; no clear D. V lost 0 bases and J 6 bases, leaving 12 bases between the germline ends. CDR1 is SGDLS, CDR2 YYNGEE, per germline. CDR3 size: 14 residues.

The chain links TRBV13 to TRBJ1-1, with no clear D. The CDR3 runs 12 residues. V lost 0 bases to trimming and J lost 5 bases, with 4 bases between them. CDR1 is PRHDT and CDR2 is FYEKMQ in the germline V gene (reference sequence). The CDR3 DNA follows: TGTGCCAGCAGCTTAGGCGTAACTGAAGCTTTCTTT. Translated, it gives CASSLGVTEAFF. The whole variable domain, filled in from reference TRBV13 and TRBJ1-1, reads AAGVIQSPRHLIKEKRETATLKCYPIPRHDTVYWYQQGPGQDPQFLISFYEKMQSDKGSIPDRFSAQQFSDYHSELNMSSLELGDSALYFCASSLGVTEAFFGQGTRLTVV.

The CDR3 nucleotides are TGTGCCAGCAGCTTAGTACTAATAGCGGGAGCACCCAATGAGCAGTTCTTC. As protein: CASSLVLIAGAPNEQFF. The V call is TRBV7-2, the J call TRBJ2-1, with 9 bases lining up with TRBD2. This CDR3 has 17 residues. Germline assignment: CDR1 SGHTA and CDR2 FQGNSA. Trimming at V came to 1 base and at J to 6 bases, leaving 10 bases not matched to a gene.

The V gene is TRBV9, the J gene TRBJ1-5; no clear D gene. Trimming took 4 bases from V and 7 from J, leaving 18 bases between them. Germline V gene lookup returns CDR1 SGDLS and CDR2 YYNGEE. The CDR3 consists of 15 residues. CDR3 DNA: TGTGCCAGCAGCCCGTTATCCGGGATTGGACAGCCCCAGCATTTT. Residues: CASSPLSGIGQPQHF.

This chain uses TRBV7-9 with TRBJ2-4, with TRBD1 identical over 8 bases. Per germline, CDR1 SEHNR and CDR2 FQNEAQ (reference sequence). V trimming: 5 bases; J trimming: 3 bases; junction bases outside the gene matches: 6. This CDR3 has 15 residues. This chain's CDR3 is CASSGQGHDKNIQYF. CDR3 coding DNA: TGTGCCAGCAGCGGACAGGGTCACGACAAAAACATTCAGTACTTC.